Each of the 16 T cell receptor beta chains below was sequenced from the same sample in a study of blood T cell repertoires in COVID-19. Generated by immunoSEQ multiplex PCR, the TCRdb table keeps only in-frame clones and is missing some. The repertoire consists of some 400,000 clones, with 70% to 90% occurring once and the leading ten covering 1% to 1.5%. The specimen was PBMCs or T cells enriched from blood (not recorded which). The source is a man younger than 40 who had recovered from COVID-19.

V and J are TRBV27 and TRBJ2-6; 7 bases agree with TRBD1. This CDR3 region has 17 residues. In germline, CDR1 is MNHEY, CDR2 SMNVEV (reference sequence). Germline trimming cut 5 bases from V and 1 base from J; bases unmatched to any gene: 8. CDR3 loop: CASSTLGQKSGANVLTF. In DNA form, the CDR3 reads TGTGCCAGCAGTACCTTGGGACAGAAGTCTGGGGCCAACGTCCTGACTTTC.

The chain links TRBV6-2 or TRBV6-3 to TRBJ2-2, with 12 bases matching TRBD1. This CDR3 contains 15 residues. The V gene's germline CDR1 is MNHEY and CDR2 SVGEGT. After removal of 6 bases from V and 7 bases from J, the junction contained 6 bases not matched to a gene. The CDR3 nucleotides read TGTGCCAGCAGCCGGGGACAGGGGGCGATCGGGGAGCTGTTTTTT. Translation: CASSRGQGAIGELFF.

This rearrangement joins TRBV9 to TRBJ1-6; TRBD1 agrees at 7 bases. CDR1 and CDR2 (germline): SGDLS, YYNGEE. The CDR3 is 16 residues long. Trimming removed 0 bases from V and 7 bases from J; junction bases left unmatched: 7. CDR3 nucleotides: TGTGCCAGCAGCGTAGGATCCGGGACAGCCAATTCACCCCTCCACTTT. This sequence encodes CASSVGSGTANSPLHF.

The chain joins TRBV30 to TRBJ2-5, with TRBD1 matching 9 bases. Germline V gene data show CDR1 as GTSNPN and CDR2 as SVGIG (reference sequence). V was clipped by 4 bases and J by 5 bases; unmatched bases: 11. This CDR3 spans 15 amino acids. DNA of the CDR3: TGTGCCTGGACCCTCCCGGGACAGGGTGACGAGACCCAGTACTTC. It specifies CAWTLPGQGDETQYF. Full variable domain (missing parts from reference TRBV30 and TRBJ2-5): SQTIHQWPATLVQPVGSPLSLECTVEGTSNPNLYWYRQAAGRGLQLLFYSVGIGQISSEVPQNLSASRPQDRQFILSSKKLLLSDSGFYLCAWTLPGQGDETQYFGPGTRLLVL.

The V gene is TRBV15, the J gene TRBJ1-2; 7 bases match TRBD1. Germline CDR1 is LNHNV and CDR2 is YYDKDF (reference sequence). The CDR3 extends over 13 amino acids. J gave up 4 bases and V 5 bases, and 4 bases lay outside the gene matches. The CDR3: CATSLSGGYGYTF. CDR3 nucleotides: TGTGCCACCAGCTTGTCAGGGGGCTATGGCTACACCTTC.

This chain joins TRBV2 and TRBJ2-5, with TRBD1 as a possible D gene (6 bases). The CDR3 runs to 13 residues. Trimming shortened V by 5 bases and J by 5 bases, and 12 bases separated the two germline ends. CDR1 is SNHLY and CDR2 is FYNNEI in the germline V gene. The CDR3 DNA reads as TGTGCCAGCAGTAGACAGGAACGGGAGACCCAGTACTTC. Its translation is CASSRQERETQYF.

CDR3 residues: CASSPPKGNYEQYF. The CDR3 region has the DNA TGTGCCAGCAGCCCTCCTAAGGGGAACTACGAGCAGTACTTC. The genes are TRBV7-2 and TRBJ2-7; possibly TRBD1 for D (5 bases). Trimming removed 5 bases at V and 3 bases at J, with 14 bases between. CDR1 is SGHTA, CDR2 FQGNSA, per germline. The CDR3 is made up of 14 amino acids.

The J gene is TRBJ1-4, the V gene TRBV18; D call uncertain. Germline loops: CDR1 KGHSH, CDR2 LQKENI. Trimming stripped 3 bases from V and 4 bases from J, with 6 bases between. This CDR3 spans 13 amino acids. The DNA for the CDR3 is TGTGCCAGCTCACCCCAGTTTAATGAAAAACTGTTTTTT. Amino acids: CASSPQFNEKLFF. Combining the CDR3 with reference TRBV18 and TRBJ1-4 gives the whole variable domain NAGVMQNPRHLVRRRGQEARLRCSPMKGHSHVYWYRQLPEEGLKFMVYLQKENIIDESGMPKERFSAEFPKEGPSILRIQQVVRGDSAAYFCASSPQFNEKLFFGSGTQLSVL.

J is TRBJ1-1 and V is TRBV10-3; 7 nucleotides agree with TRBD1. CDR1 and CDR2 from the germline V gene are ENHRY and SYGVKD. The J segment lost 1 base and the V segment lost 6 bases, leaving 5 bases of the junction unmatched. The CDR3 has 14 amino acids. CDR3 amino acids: CAISRQGGNTEAFF. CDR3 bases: TGTGCCATCAGCAGACAGGGCGGGAACACTGAAGCTTTCTTT.

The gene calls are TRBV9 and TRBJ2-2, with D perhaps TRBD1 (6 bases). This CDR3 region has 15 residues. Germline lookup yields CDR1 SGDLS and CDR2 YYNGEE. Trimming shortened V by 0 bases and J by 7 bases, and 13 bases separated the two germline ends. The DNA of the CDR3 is TGTGCCAGCAGCGTAGTCCCAGGGGTCGGCGGGGAGCTGTTTTTT. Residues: CASSVVPGVGGELFF.

The CDR3 is CASSYGAGHNEQFF. The CDR3 nucleotides are TGTGCCAGCAGTTACGGGGCGGGACACAATGAGCAGTTCTTC. J is TRBJ2-1 and V is TRBV6-5; D possibly corresponds to TRBD2 (6 bases). From germline, CDR1 is MNHEY and CDR2 SVGAGI. Trimming cost V 2 bases and J 5 bases, with 10 bases left between them. This CDR3 has 14 residues.

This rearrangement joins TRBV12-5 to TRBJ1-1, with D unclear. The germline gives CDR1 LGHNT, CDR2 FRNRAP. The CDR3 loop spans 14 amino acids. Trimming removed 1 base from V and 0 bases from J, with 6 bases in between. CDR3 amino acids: CASGLGQMNTEAFF. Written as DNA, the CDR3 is TGTGCTAGTGGTTTGGGGCAAATGAACACTGAAGCTTTCTTT.

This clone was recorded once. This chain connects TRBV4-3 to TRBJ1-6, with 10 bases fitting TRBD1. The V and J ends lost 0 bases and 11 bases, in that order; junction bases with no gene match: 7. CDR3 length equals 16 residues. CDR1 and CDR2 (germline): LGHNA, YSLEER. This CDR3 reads CASSQDADRGKTPLHF. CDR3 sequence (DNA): TGCGCCAGCAGCCAAGACGCGGACAGGGGGAAAACACCCCTCCACTTT.

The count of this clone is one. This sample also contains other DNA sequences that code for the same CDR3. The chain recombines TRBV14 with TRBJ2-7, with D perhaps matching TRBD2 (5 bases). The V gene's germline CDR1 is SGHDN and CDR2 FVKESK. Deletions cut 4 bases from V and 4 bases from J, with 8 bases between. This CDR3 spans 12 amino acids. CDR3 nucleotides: TGTGCCAGCAGCCCCGGCGGGTACGAGCAGTACTTC. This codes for CASSPGGYEQYF.

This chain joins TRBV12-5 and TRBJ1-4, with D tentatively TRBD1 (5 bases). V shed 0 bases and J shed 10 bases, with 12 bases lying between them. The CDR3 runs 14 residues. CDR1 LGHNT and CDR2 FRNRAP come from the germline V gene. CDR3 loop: CASGLVTGLGKLFF. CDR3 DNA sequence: TGTGCTAGTGGTTTGGTAACAGGATTGGGAAAACTGTTTTTT.

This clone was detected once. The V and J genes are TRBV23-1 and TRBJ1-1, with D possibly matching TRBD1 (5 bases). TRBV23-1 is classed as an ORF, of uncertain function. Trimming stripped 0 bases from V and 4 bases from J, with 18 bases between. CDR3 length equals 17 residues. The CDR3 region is CASSQSAGFRNGTEAFF. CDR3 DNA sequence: TGCGCCAGCAGTCAATCAGCAGGGTTTCGAAACGGCACTGAAGCTTTCTTT.